This T cell receptor (beta chain) originates from a study of T cells in Graves' hyperthyroidism and ophthalmopathy. General study points: Most thyroid clonotypes with frequency above 0.001 were detected in blood. A 13 V-J model separated ophthalmopathy from stable hyperthyroidism.

Amplified TCR beta CDR3 regions derived from RNA transcripts. The study used the HTBI primer set for a first-round RT-PCR of the TCR CDR3. TCRdb ran MiXCR on the multiplex PCR reads and lists one entry per CDR3 protein. Here the sample spans 500,000 to 800,000 distinct CDR3 sequences, about 45% being singletons. Germline assignment: CDR1 KGHDR and CDR2 SFDVKD. This CDR3 comprises 14 residues. V lost 2 bases and J 5 bases, leaving 12 bases between the germline ends. Patients were excluded because of uncontrolled infection, other autoimmune disease, pregnancy or lactation. For the diagnoses, clinical symptoms, serum thyroxine and TRAb, thyroid ultrasound and orbital computed tomography were used. In this sample, this clonotype turned up many times. Its antigen is undetermined.

This chain uses TRBV24-1 with TRBJ2-7; unclear D gene. Sequenced: peripheral blood or thyroid tissue (not recorded which). The source is an adult man with Graves' disease, either hyperthyroidism or ophthalmopathy (not recorded which). The DNA for the CDR3 is TGTGCCACCAGTGATTATCCCGGTTCCCACGAGCAGTACTTC. It encodes CATSDYPGSHEQYF.